This T cell receptor (beta chain) was identified during a study of T-cell reconstitution after alpha-beta-depleted transplantation in children. This clonotype occurred a few times. Trimming cost V 0 bases and J 4 bases; bases outside gene matches: 15. The CDR3 totals 18 residues. Looked up from germline, CDR1 is LNHNV and CDR2 is YYDKDF (reference sequence). Preparing the TCRbeta library involved the use of unique molecular identifiers. TCRdb itself ran the PCR reads through MiXCR, one entry per CDR3 protein. The sample has hundreds of thousands of distinct CDR3 sequences, 16% seen once. The sample here was PBMCs from the stem cell graft donor, taken from the stem cell graft. The receptor's source is a human donor who donated a stem cell graft to a child with acute myeloid leukemia. The V call is TRBV15, the J call TRBJ2-7, with TRBD1 matching 7 bases. Here the CDR3 DNA reads TGTGCCACCAGCAGAGATGTGACAGGGCTTCGGTTCAATTACGAGCAGTACGTC. Translation: CATSRDVTGLRFNYEQYV.